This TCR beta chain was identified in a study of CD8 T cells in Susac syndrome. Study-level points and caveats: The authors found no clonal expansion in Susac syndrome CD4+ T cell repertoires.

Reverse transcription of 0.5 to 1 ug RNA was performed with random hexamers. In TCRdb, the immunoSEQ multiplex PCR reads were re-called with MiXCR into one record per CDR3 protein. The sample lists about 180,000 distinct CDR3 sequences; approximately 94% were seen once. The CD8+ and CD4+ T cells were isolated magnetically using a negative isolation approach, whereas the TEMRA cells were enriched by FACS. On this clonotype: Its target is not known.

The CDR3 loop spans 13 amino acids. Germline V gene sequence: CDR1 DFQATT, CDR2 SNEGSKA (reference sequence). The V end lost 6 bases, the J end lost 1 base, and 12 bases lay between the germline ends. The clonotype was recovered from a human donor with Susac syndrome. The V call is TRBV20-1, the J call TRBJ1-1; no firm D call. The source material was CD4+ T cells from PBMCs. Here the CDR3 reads CSAYTTENTEAFF. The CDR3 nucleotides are TGCAGTGCCTACACAACAGAGAACACTGAAGCTTTCTTT.